Each of the 17 T cell receptor beta chains below was sequenced from the same sample in a study of blood T cell repertoires in COVID-19 (dated by TCRdb to the early 2020s). Library prep was done by the immunoSEQ multiplex PCR assay. TCRdb limited this immuneACCESS table to in-frame rearrangements with V and J called. A share of clones is missing; checked studies link under half to unresolved V genes, and the rest is unexplained. The sample table contains around 250,000 clones; only one count was recorded for roughly 85% of them. Less than 6.5% of the sample lies in the top ten. The sequencing sample was made of peripheral blood. The source of these receptors is a middle-aged man with active or convalescent COVID-19.

This chain links TRBV9 with TRBJ2-2, with D possibly TRBD2 on 6 matching bases. Trimming took 2 bases from V and 6 from J, leaving 14 bases between them. Germline V CDR1 and CDR2: SGDLS, YYNGEE. This CDR3 contains 15 residues. CDR3 in DNA: TGTGCCAGCAGCGTTGGGGGAGGTTACGCCGGGGAGCTGTTTTTT. Protein: CASSVGGGYAGELFF.

The gene calls are TRBV28 and TRBJ1-1, with TRBD1 as a possible D gene (6 bases). Trimming shortened V by 7 bases and J by 4 bases, and 16 bases separated the two germline ends. Germline CDR1 reads MDHEN; CDR2 reads SYDVKM. The CDR3 extends over 14 amino acids. CDR3 sequence (DNA): TGTGCCAGCACCCTGGGGGGGGGCCGCACTGAAGCTTTCTTT. This sequence encodes CASTLGGGRTEAFF.

The V gene is TRBV6-6, the J gene TRBJ2-1; 10 nucleotides match TRBD2. The CDR3 length is 17 residues. Germline CDR1 and CDR2: MNHNY and SVGAGI (reference sequence). V shed 5 bases and J 2 bases; nucleotides not matched to a gene: 9. The CDR3 protein is CASSHLRLAGAYNEQFF. In DNA form, the CDR3 reads TGTGCCAGCAGTCACCTAAGGCTAGCGGGGGCCTACAATGAGCAGTTCTTC.

The chain combines TRBV2 with TRBJ1-1; D may be TRBD1 (5 bases). V dropped 7 bases and J dropped 5 bases, with 14 bases sitting between them. The CDR3 contains 13 residues. Germline V gene data show CDR1 as SNHLY and CDR2 as FYNNEI. CDR3 residues: CASTTGYGTEAFF. The CDR3 DNA sequence: TGTGCCAGCACCACAGGATACGGAACTGAAGCTTTCTTT.

This clone was seen just once. The rearrangement joins TRBV4-2 to TRBJ2-1; TRBD2 matches at 8 bases. The CDR3 has 19 amino acids. Germline V gives CDR1 LGHNA, CDR2 YNFKEQ. V trimming: 1 base; J trimming: 0 bases; junction bases outside the gene matches: 11. CDR3: CASSQASPTSGSSYNEQFF. The CDR3 region has the DNA TGTGCCAGCAGCCAAGCATCCCCTACTAGCGGAAGCTCCTACAATGAGCAGTTCTTC.

This clone was recorded only once. The chain couples TRBV7-2 to TRBJ1-2, with unresolved D. V was trimmed by 5 bases and J by 4 bases, leaving 17 bases between them. The CDR3 runs 15 residues. The V gene's germline CDR1 is SGHTA and CDR2 FQGNSA. The CDR3 bases are TGTGCCAGCAGCCTGGCCCAAATACAGCTCTATGGCTACACCTTC. Its protein product is CASSLAQIQLYGYTF.

The rearrangement uses TRBV5-5 and TRBJ2-2; TRBD2 agrees at 10 bases. This CDR3 is 18 amino acids long. Germline lookup yields CDR1 SGHKS and CDR2 YYEKEE (reference sequence). V was clipped by 0 bases and J by 4 bases; unmatched bases: 9. CDR3 nucleotide sequence: TGTGCCAGCAGCTTGGTTCTAGCGGGAGTTGTTGGCACCGGGGAGCTGTTTTTT. Translation gives CASSLVLAGVVGTGELFF.

The chain has TRBV9 and TRBJ2-1; D ambiguous. The CDR3 length is 15 residues. Germline assignment: CDR1 SGDLS and CDR2 YYNGEE. V lost 4 bases and J lost 0, with 11 bases in between. The CDR3 coding sequence is TGTGCCAGCAGCACTGGCGGTAGCTCCTACAATGAGCAGTTCTTC. Translated, it gives CASSTGGSSYNEQFF. Complete variable domain (other parts from reference TRBV9 and TRBJ2-1): DSGVTQTPKHLITATGQRVTLRCSPRSGDLSVYWYQQSLDQGLQFLIQYYNGEERAKGNILERFSAQQFPDLHSELNLSSLELGDSALYFCASSTGGSSYNEQFFGPGTRLTVL.

This rearrangement joins TRBV12-3 or TRBV12-4 to TRBJ2-5; possibly TRBD2 for D (7 bases). The CDR3 totals 13 residues. V was clipped by 6 bases and J by 9 bases, with 17 bases between them. The DNA of the CDR3 is TGTGCCAGCAGCTATGCTGGGGAGGGGGCCCAGTACTTC. Protein product: CASSYAGEGAQYF.

This clone was observed a single time. The chain carries TRBV7-9 and TRBJ2-7, with D possibly matching TRBD2 (6 bases). Germline CDR1 reads SEHNR; CDR2 reads FQNEAQ (reference sequence). The length of the CDR3 is 15 residues. V dropped 4 bases and J dropped 0 bases, with 13 bases sitting between them. In DNA form, the CDR3 reads TGTGCCAGCAGCTCATCGGGGGACCTCTCCTACGAGCAGTACTTC. Protein: CASSSSGDLSYEQYF.

This clone was picked up one time. J is TRBJ2-7 and V is TRBV18, with 7 bases lining up with TRBD2. With V trimmed by 6 bases and J by 6 bases, 8 bases remained unmatched. The CDR3 length is 13 residues. From germline, CDR1 is KGHSH and CDR2 LQKENI. CDR3 sequence: CASSPAGEGEQYF. The CDR3 DNA is TGTGCCAGCTCGCCCGCGGGGGAGGGCGAGCAGTACTTC.

The chain employs TRBV24-1 and TRBJ2-7, with D possibly TRBD2 on 5 matching bases. CDR3 size: 11 residues. V lost 6 bases, J lost 6 bases, and 8 bases lay in between. Germline CDR1 KGHDR, CDR2 SFDVKD. CDR3 region: CATSQGGEQYF. CDR3 DNA: TGTGCCACCAGTCAAGGAGGCGAGCAGTACTTC.

The chain employs TRBV9 and TRBJ2-7; D may be TRBD1 (6 bases). This CDR3 contains 15 residues. V shed 4 bases and J shed 1 base, with 15 bases lying between them. Germline assignment: CDR1 SGDLS and CDR2 YYNGEE. The CDR3 DNA is TGTGCCAGCAGCCCCGGGGACACTTTATCCTACGAGCAGTACTTC. Its protein is CASSPGDTLSYEQYF.

The genes are TRBV5-1 and TRBJ2-1; 14 bases are shared with TRBD2. Losses at the gene ends were 4 bases for V and 4 bases for J; bases not matched to a gene: 7. The CDR3 covers 17 residues. Germline V gene lookup returns CDR1 SGHRS and CDR2 YFSETQ. The CDR3 coding sequence is TGCGCCAGCAGCAGGGGACTAGCGGGAGAGCCTTACAATGAGCAGTTCTTC. This sequence encodes CASSRGLAGEPYNEQFF.

The genes are TRBV12-3 or TRBV12-4 and TRBJ1-1; no clear D gene. The CDR3 totals 12 residues. With 6 bases removed from V and 4 bases from J, the gap between germline ends came to 9 bases. The CDR3 region has the DNA TGTGCCAGCAGCCCCTACTCCACTGAAGCTTTCTTT. Translation: CASSPYSTEAFF.

This sequence joins TRBV6-5 and TRBJ2-7, with 10 bases matching TRBD1. The CDR3 extends over 15 amino acids. Trimming cost V 5 bases and J 2 bases; bases outside gene matches: 6. CDR1 is MNHEY, CDR2 SVGAGI, per germline. This CDR3 is CASSPRTGGTYEQYF. The CDR3 region has the DNA TGTGCCAGCAGTCCCCGGACAGGGGGTACCTACGAGCAGTACTTC.

The CDR3 DNA is TGTGCCAGCAGTCTTGAGTACGATCAGCCCCAGCATTTT. Amino acid sequence: CASSLEYDQPQHF. This rearrangement joins TRBV7-3 to TRBJ1-5; D is uncertain. Trimming pared 6 bases from V and 5 bases from J, leaving 11 bases between. The CDR3 runs to 13 residues. CDR1 and CDR2 (germline): SGHTA, FQGTGA.